This T cell receptor beta chain was found in a study of blood T cell repertoires in COVID-19. Profiling relied on immunoSEQ multiplex PCR, and the TCRdb table lists in-frame clones only, not all of them. The sample holds more than 110,000 clones; 86% are singletons and the top ten take roughly 3.9%. The CDR3 is made up of 13 amino acids. The germline V and J ends were trimmed by 3 bases and 5 bases, with 11 bases remaining between them. Germline CDR1 reads SGHRS; CDR2 reads YFSETQ. In terms of age and location, participants ranged from about 18 to 90 years and lived in about two dozen US areas. The chain is built from TRBV5-1 and TRBJ1-2; D gene uncertain. Sequencing was done on a sample of PBMCs or T cells enriched from blood (not recorded which). This TCR was sampled from a man aged 50-60 years who had recovered from COVID-19. The CDR3 nucleotides read TGCGCCAGCAGCTCGGACGGGAGGTATGGCTACACCTTC. It is translated as CASSSDGRYGYTF. Full variable domain (remainder filled in from reference TRBV5-1 and TRBJ1-2): KAGVTQTPRYLIKTRGQQVTLSCSPISGHRSVSWYQQTPGQGLQFLFEYFSETQRNKGNFPGRFSGRQFSNSRSEMNVSTLELGDSALYLCASSSDGRYGYTFGSGTRLTVV.